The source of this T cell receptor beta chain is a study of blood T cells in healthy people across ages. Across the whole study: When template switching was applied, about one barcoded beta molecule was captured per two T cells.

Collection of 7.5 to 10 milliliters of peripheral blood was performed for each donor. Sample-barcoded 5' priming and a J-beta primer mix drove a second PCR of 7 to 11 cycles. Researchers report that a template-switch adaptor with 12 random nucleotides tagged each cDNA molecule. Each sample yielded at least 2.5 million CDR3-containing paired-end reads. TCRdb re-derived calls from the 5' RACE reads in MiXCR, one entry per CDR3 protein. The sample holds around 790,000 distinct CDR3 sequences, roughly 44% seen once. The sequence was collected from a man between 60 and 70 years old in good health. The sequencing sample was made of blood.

This CDR3 reads CASSLINGVYNEQFF. CDR3 nucleotide sequence: TGTGCCAGCAGCTTAATCAATGGGGTTTACAATGAGCAGTTCTTC. The V gene is TRBV7-2, the J gene TRBJ2-1; no reliable D call. V shed 2 bases and J shed 4 bases, with 12 bases lying between them. CDR1 and CDR2 from the germline V gene are SGHTA and FQGNSA. CDR3 length equals 15 residues.